This T cell receptor (beta chain) was documented in a study of T-cell reconstitution after alpha-beta-depleted transplantation in children. The V and J ends lost 3 bases and 4 bases respectively, with 9 bases between them. The CDR3 consists of 14 residues. In this sample, this clonotype turned up many times. Unique molecular identifiers were incorporated into the prepared TCRbeta library. MiXCR was run by TCRdb on the PCR reads, yielding one entry per CDR3 protein. Of 700,000 or so distinct CDR3 sequences listed, around 14% are singletons. Sequenced material: PBMCs, taken before TCRalphabeta/CD19-depleted stem cell transplant. The chain has TRBV12-3 or TRBV12-4 and TRBJ2-2; D perhaps matches TRBD1 (6 bases). The receptor was derived from a girl aged 2-10 years with congenital amegakaryocytic thrombocytopenia, due to receive a stem cell transplant. The CDR3 DNA sequence: TGTGCCAGCAGTTTCGTGGGGGCCACCGGGGAGCTGTTTTTT. Translation gives CASSFVGATGELFF.